Listed below are T cell receptor beta chains from one sample, sequenced in a study of a mutant IDH1 vaccine in newly diagnosed glioma. The antigens of these receptors remain unknown. Generated by immunoSEQ multiplex PCR, the TCRdb table keeps only in-frame clones and is missing some. The sample lists nearly 55,000 clones; 84% were seen once. The material was PBMCs, obtained from a glioma patient whose treatment included an IDH1 peptide vaccine. These receptor sequences come from a woman younger than 30 with glioma. Each CDR3 is given with its conserved first and last residue. The D gene is left open where the match is weak. Clone size is stated in some rows and not others, as once, few, many or a class when expanded.

TRBV7-3	.	TRBJ2-5	.	CASLSRQETQYF	TGTGCCAGCCTATCGAGACAAGAGACCCAGTACTTC
TRBV6-1	once	TRBJ1-1	.	CASSEVKTVAFF	TGTGCCAGCAGTGAAGTTAAGACGGTAGCTTTCTTT
TRBV12-2	.	TRBJ1-5	.	CASRLSLREASNQPQHF	TGTGCAAGTCGCTTGAGTCTTCGAGAGGCTAGCAATCAGCCCCAGCATTTT
TRBV15	.	TRBJ1-5	TRBD1	CATSRTGTNQPQHF	TGTGCCACCAGCAGGACAGGGACCAATCAGCCCCAGCATTTT
TRBV7-9	.	TRBJ1-6	TRBD1	CASSSRTGYNSPLHF	TGTGCCAGCAGCTCCCGGACAGGCTATAATTCACCCCTCCACTTT
TRBV28	.	TRBJ1-5	.	CASRRDGNQPQHF	TGTGCCAGCAGACGGGACGGGAATCAGCCCCAGCATTTT
TRBV2	.	TRBJ2-1	.	CASSEGDNEQFF	TGTGCCAGCAGTGAGGGGGACAATGAGCAGTTCTTC
TRBV5-1	.	TRBJ2-2	.	CASGGAVGELFF	TGCGCCAGCGGGGGGGCCGTCGGGGAGCTGTTTTTT
TRBV6-1	.	TRBJ2-7	TRBD2	CASSLLAGVGEQYF	TGTGCCAGCAGCTTACTAGCGGGAGTGGGGGAGCAGTACTTC
TRBV28	.	TRBJ1-1	.	CASSLQRDTEAFF	TGTGCCAGCAGTTTACAACGAGACACTGAAGCTTTCTTT
TRBV7-2	.	TRBJ2-1	TRBD1	CASSIFGQGSYNEQFF	TGTGCCAGCAGCATCTTCGGACAGGGTTCATACAATGAGCAGTTCTTC
TRBV29-1	.	TRBJ2-5	TRBD1	CSVITWGQGETQYF	TGCAGCGTTATTACGTGGGGACAGGGGGAGACCCAGTACTTC
TRBV4-2	.	TRBJ2-3	TRBD1	CASSQALGGTGRTDTQYF	TGTGCCAGCAGCCAAGCCCTCGGTGGGACAGGGCGCACAGATACGCAGTATTTT
TRBV9	once	TRBJ1-1	TRBD1	CASSTGVTEAFF	TGTGCCAGCAGCACAGGGGTCACTGAAGCTTTCTTT
TRBV19	few	TRBJ2-1	.	CASIGGHYNEQFF	TGTGCCAGTATAGGGGGACACTACAATGAGCAGTTCTTC
TRBV6-5	.	TRBJ2-2	.	CASSYGTSGELFF	TGTGCCAGCAGTTATGGGACATCCGGGGAGCTGTTTTTT
TRBV5-1	.	TRBJ2-1	TRBD1	CASSRDRVTYNEQFF	TGCGCCAGCAGCCGCGACAGGGTAACCTACAATGAGCAGTTCTTC
TRBV4-1	.	TRBJ1-1	.	CASSQGRGGAFF	TGCGCCAGCAGCCAAGGTAGGGGGGGAGCTTTCTTT
TRBV6-5	.	TRBJ2-4	.	CASSYKTPAKNIQYF	TGTGCCAGCAGTTACAAGACTCCGGCCAAAAACATTCAGTACTTC
TRBV29-1	.	TRBJ1-1	.	CSVEDERDKNTEAFF	TGCAGCGTTGAAGATGAGAGGGACAAGAACACTGAAGCTTTCTTT
TRBV13	.	TRBJ2-7	.	CASSPRGAEQYF	TGTGCCAGCAGCCCCCGGGGTGCCGAGCAGTACTTC
TRBV19	.	TRBJ2-5	TRBD2	CASSIVAGAETQYF	TGTGCCAGTAGTATTGTAGCGGGAGCGGAGACCCAGTACTTC
TRBV5-6	.	TRBJ2-7	.	CASSDGRVYEQYF	TGTGCCAGCAGCGACGGAAGGGTCTACGAGCAGTACTTC
TRBV11-3	.	TRBJ2-7	TRBD2	CASSRRAGYYEQYF	TGTGCCAGCAGCCGGCGAGCGGGATATTACGAGCAGTACTTC
TRBV30	.	TRBJ2-7	.	CAWSRTGSYEQYF	TGTGCCTGGAGTCGAACTGGATCCTACGAGCAGTACTTC
TRBV9	.	TRBJ1-2	TRBD1	CASSVGQGPNYGYTF	TGTGCCAGCAGCGTAGGACAGGGGCCCAACTATGGCTACACCTTC
TRBV7-9	.	TRBJ1-1	.	CASSFRALGRTEAFF	TGTGCCAGCAGCTTTCGGGCTCTGGGGCGGACTGAAGCTTTCTTT
TRBV11-2	.	TRBJ2-2	TRBD2	CASSLVVSGGALAGELFF	TGTGCCAGCAGCTTAGTGGTTAGCGGGGGGGCACTGGCCGGGGAGCTGTTTTTT
TRBV18	.	TRBJ2-7	.	CASSPGTLNSYEQYF	TGTGCCAGCTCACCCGGAACCCTAAACTCCTACGAGCAGTACTTC
TRBV6-1	.	TRBJ1-2	TRBD1	CASATGGGYTF	TGTGCCAGCGCGACAGGGGGCGGCTACACCTTC
TRBV30	.	TRBJ1-1	.	CAWSEGYGNTEAFF	TGTGCCTGGAGTGAGGGGTATGGGAACACTGAAGCTTTCTTT
TRBV2	.	TRBJ2-5	.	CASSPGTWETQYF	TGTGCCAGCAGCCCCGGGACGTGGGAGACCCAGTACTTC
TRBV6-1	few	TRBJ1-5	.	CASSARGGYVDQPQHF	TGTGCCAGCAGTGCCCGGGGAGGGTACGTGGATCAGCCCCAGCATTTT
TRBV5-1	.	TRBJ1-1	.	CASSLGQGRTEAFF	TGCGCCAGCAGCTTGGGCCAGGGTAGGACTGAAGCTTTCTTT
TRBV28	.	TRBJ2-1	.	CASSRLVVGEQFF	TGTGCCAGCAGCCGACTAGTTGTTGGTGAGCAGTTCTTC
TRBV27	.	TRBJ1-1	.	CASSWGAQPNTEAFF	TGTGCCAGCAGTTGGGGCGCCCAGCCGAACACTGAAGCTTTCTTT
TRBV9	.	TRBJ2-2	.	CASSVERDYGELFF	TGTGCCAGCAGCGTAGAAAGGGATTACGGGGAGCTGTTTTTT
TRBV7-9	.	TRBJ2-1	.	CASSSFPGVSYNEQFF	TGTGCCAGCAGTTCGTTTCCGGGGGTCTCCTACAATGAGCAGTTCTTC
TRBV4-3	.	TRBJ2-1	TRBD1	CASSASGTENNEQFF	TGCGCCAGCAGTGCTTCCGGGACAGAGAACAATGAGCAGTTCTTC
TRBV9	.	TRBJ1-6	.	CASSPRQSSYNSPLHF	TGTGCCAGCAGCCCCCGACAGAGCTCCTATAATTCACCCCTCCACTTT
TRBV2	once	TRBJ1-1	TRBD1	CASSGQGLLVNTEAFF	TGTGCCAGCAGTGGACAGGGGTTATTGGTGAACACTGAAGCTTTCTTT
TRBV21-1	.	TRBJ2-7	.	CASSKLAQGNPYEQYF	TGTGCCAGCAGCAAACTCGCACAGGGCAACCCCTACGAGCAGTACTTC